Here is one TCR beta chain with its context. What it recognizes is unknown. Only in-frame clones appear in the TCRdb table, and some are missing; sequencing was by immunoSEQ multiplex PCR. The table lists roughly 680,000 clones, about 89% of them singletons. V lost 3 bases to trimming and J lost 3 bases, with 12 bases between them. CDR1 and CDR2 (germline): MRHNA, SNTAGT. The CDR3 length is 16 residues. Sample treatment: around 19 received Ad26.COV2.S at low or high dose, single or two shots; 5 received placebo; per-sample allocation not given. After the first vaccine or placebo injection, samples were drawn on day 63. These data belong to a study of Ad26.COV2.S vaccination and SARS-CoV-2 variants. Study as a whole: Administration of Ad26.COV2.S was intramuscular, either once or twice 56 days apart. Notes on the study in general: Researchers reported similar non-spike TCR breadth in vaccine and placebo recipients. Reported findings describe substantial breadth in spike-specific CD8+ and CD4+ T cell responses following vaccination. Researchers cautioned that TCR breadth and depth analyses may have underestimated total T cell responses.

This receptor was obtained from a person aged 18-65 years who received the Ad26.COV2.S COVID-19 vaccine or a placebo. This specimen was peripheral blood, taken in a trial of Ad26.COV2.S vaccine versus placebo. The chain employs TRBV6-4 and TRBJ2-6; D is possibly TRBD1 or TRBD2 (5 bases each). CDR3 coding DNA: TGTGCCAGCAGTGAAGGGGACCGGGGTGGGGCCAACGTCCTGACTTTC. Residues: CASSEGDRGGANVLTF.